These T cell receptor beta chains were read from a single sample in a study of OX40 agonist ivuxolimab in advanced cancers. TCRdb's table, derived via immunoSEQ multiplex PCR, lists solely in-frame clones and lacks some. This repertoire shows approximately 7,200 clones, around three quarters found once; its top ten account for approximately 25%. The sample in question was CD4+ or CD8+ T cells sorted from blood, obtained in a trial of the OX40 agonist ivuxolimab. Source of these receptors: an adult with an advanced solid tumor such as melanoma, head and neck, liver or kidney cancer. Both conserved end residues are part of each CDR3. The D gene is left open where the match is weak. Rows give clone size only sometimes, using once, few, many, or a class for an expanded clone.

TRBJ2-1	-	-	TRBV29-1	CSLFGSGEQFF	TGCAGCCTCTTTGGGTCTGGTGAGCAGTTCTTC
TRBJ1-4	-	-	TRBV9	CASSGGGPWGEKLFF	TGTGCCAGCAGCGGCGGTGGGCCCTGGGGGGAAAAACTGTTTTTT
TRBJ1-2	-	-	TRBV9	CASSEEGSGYTF	TGTGCCAGCAGCGAAGAGGGTTCCGGCTACACCTTC
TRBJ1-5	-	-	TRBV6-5	CASSYNPAGNQPQHF	TGTGCCAGCAGTTACAACCCGGCGGGCAATCAGCCCCAGCATTTT
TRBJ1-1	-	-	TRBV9	CASSANAWDGRMNTEAFF	TGTGCCAGCAGCGCAAACGCCTGGGACGGCCGCATGAACACTGAAGCTTTCTTT
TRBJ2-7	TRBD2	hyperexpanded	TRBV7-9	CASGGGPPYEQYF	TGTGCCAGCGGCGGGGGGCCACCCTACGAGCAGTACTTC
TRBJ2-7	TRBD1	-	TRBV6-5	CASSYRDRPAYEQYF	TGTGCCAGCAGTTACCGGGACAGGCCGGCCTACGAGCAGTACTTC
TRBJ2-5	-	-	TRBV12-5	CASGLERETQYF	TGTGCTAGTGGTTTGGAAAGAGAGACCCAGTACTTC
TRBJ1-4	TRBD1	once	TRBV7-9	CASSYTGTANEKLFF	TGTGCCAGCAGCTACACCGGGACAGCTAATGAAAAACTGTTTTTT
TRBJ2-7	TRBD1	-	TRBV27	CASSLGTGRYEQYF	TGTGCCAGCAGTTTAGGGACAGGGCGCTACGAGCAGTACTTC
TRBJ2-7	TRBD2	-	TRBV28	CASSVSGRVYEQYF	TGTGCCAGCAGTGTGAGCGGGAGGGTCTACGAGCAGTACTTC
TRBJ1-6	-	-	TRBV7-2	CASSLVPGSYNSPLHF	TGTGCCAGCAGCTTAGTTCCGGGGAGCTATAATTCACCCCTCCACTTT
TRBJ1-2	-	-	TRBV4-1	CASSQEKGQGYGYTF	TGCGCCAGCAGCCAAGAGAAAGGGCAGGGCTATGGCTACACCTTC
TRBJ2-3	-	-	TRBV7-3	CASSLGQNTDTQYF	TGTGCCAGCAGCCTAGGACAGAACACAGATACGCAGTATTTT
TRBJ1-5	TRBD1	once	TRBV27	CASSLSGKRGRNQPQHF	TGTGCCAGCAGTTTATCCGGTAAAAGGGGGCGGAATCAGCCCCAGCATTTT
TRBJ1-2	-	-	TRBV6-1	CASSWGQLYGYTF	TGTGCCAGCAGTTGGGGACAATTATATGGCTACACCTTC
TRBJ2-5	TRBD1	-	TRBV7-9	CASSPWDREETQYF	TGTGCCAGCAGCCCCTGGGACAGGGAAGAGACCCAGTACTTC
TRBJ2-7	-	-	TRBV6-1	CASKSGAGFEQYF	TGTGCCAGCAAATCCGGCGCGGGGTTCGAGCAGTACTTC
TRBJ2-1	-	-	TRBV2	CASSSGIEQFF	TGTGCCAGCAGTTCGGGGATTGAGCAGTTCTTC
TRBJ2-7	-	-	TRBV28	CASSFYQEVSHEQYF	TGTGCCAGCAGTTTTTATCAGGAGGTTTCCCACGAGCAGTACTTC
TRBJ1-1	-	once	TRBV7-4	CASSLNSPNTEAFF	TGTGCCAGCAGCTTAAACAGCCCGAACACTGAAGCTTTCTTT
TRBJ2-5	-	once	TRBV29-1	CSVEDWTQETQYF	TGCAGCGTTGAGGACTGGACACAAGAGACCCAGTACTTC
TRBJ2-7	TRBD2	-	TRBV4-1	CASAWTSDYEQYF	TGCGCCAGCGCCTGGACTAGCGACTACGAGCAGTACTTC
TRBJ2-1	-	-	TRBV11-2	CASSFWTGNEQFF	TGTGCCAGCAGCTTCTGGACGGGCAATGAGCAGTTCTTC
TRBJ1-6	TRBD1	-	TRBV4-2	CASSQWTGVNSPLHF	TGTGCCAGCAGCCAATGGACAGGGGTAAATTCACCCCTCCACTTT
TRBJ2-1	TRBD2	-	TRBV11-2	CASSPGTSGVGEQFF	TGTGCCAGCAGCCCAGGGACTAGCGGGGTCGGTGAGCAGTTCTTC
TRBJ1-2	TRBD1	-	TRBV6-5	CASSYSLGDRGYGYTF	TGTGCCAGCAGTTACTCACTCGGGGACAGGGGTTATGGCTACACCTTC
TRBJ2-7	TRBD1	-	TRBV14	CASSLSPGQGYGYEQYF	TGTGCCAGCAGCCTCTCTCCGGGACAGGGTTACGGCTACGAGCAGTACTTC
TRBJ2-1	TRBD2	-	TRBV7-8	CASSVAGLYNEQFF	TGTGCCAGCAGCGTAGCGGGCTTATACAATGAGCAGTTCTTC
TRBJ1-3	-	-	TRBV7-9	CASSLRPTIYF	TGTGCCAGCAGCTTGCGACCCACCATATATTTT
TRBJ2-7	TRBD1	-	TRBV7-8	CASSLGTGTYEQYF	TGTGCCAGCAGCCTGGGGACAGGGACCTACGAGCAGTACTTC
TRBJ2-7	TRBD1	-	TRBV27	CASSPTGYYEQYF	TGTGCCAGCAGCCCGACAGGGTACTACGAGCAGTACTTC
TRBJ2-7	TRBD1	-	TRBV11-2	CASSAGTGVYEQYF	TGTGCCAGCAGCGCCGGGACAGGTGTATACGAGCAGTACTTC
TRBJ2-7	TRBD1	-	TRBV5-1	CASSLTGTGPYEQYF	TGCGCCAGCAGTTTAACCGGGACAGGCCCCTACGAGCAGTACTTC
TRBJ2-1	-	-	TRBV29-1	CSVDGDEQFF	TGCAGCGTTGATGGTGATGAGCAGTTCTTC
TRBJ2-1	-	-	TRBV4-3	CASSQEFGAGLFF	TGCGCCAGCAGCCAAGAGTTCGGAGCGGGCCTCTTCTTC
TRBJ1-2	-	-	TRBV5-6	CASSLELRALNYGYTF	TGTGCCAGCAGCTTGGAGTTGCGGGCGCTTAACTATGGCTACACCTTC
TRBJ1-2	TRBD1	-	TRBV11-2	CASSLDARWGGQGNYGYTF	TGTGCCAGCAGCTTAGATGCTAGATGGGGGGGACAGGGGAACTATGGCTACACCTTC
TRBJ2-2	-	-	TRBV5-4	CASSPRHTRSTGELFF	TGTGCCAGCAGCCCCCGACACACCCGAAGCACCGGGGAGCTGTTTTTT
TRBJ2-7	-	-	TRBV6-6	CASYGVSGNDEQYF	TGTGCCAGCTATGGGGTTAGTGGTAACGACGAGCAGTACTTC
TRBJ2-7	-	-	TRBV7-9	CASSPGKAGPGYEQYF	TGTGCCAGCAGCCCCGGGAAGGCCGGGCCGGGGTACGAGCAGTACTTC
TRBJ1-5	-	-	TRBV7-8	CASSGWQGSNQPQHF	TGTGCCAGCAGCGGGTGGCAGGGGAGCAATCAGCCCCAGCATTTT
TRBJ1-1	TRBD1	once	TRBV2	CASSPMTGRTEAFF	TGTGCCAGCAGCCCGATGACAGGGCGGACTGAAGCCTTCTTT
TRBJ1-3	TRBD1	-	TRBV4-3	CASSQDRGSGNTIYF	TGCGCCAGCAGCCAGGACAGGGGCTCTGGAAACACCATATATTTT
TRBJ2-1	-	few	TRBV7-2	CASSLGPVTYNEQFF	TGTGCCAGCAGCTTAGGGCCGGTGACCTACAATGAGCAGTTCTTC
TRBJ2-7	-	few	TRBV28	CASSFTSGRQGGGHYEQYF	TGTGCCAGCAGTTTCACCTCGGGACGGCAGGGGGGGGGACACTACGAGCAGTACTTC
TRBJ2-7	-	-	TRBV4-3	CASSPNGDSAYEQYF	TGCGCCAGCAGCCCAAACGGGGACTCGGCCTACGAGCAGTACTTC
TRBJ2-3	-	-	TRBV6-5	CASSYSIGQVEDTQYF	TGTGCCAGCAGTTACTCGATAGGTCAGGTGGAAGATACGCAGTATTTT
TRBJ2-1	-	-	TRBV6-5	CASSYNYNEQFF	TGTGCCAGCAGTTACAATTACAATGAGCAGTTCTTC
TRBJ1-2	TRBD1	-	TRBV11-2	CASSPGTGSIDGYTF	TGTGCCAGCAGCCCCGGGACAGGATCAATCGATGGCTACACCTTC